One and the same sample provided the 17 T cell receptor beta chains below, sequenced in a study of cytomegalovirus exposure and HLA in healthy donors. The PCR ran on 60 Vbeta and 13 Jbeta primers. Assay used: immunoSEQ multiplex PCR; TCRdb lists only in-frame clones, some missing. Of around 140,000 clones in the sample, about 76% were seen once. The sequencing sample was made of PBMCs. The receptors were sampled from a woman in her 40s in good health and CMV-seronegative.

The chain carries TRBV30 and TRBJ1-6; TRBD1 aligns across 9 bases. The CDR3 spans 14 residues. V shed 8 bases, J shed 8 bases, and the junction held 10 bases outside the gene matches. CDR1 is GTSNPN and CDR2 is SVGIG in the germline V gene (reference sequence). The CDR3 DNA reads TGTGCCGCCACCGGGACAGGGTTATATTCACCCCTCCACTTT. Encoded protein: CAATGTGLYSPLHF.

The chain uses TRBV5-1 and TRBJ2-2; 7 bases match TRBD2. Looked up from germline, CDR1 is SGHRS and CDR2 is YFSETQ. V lost 3 bases, J lost 4 bases, and 3 bases stayed unmatched. The CDR3 runs to 14 residues. CDR3 region: CASSSGGATGELFF. CDR3 DNA sequence: TGCGCCAGCAGCTCGGGAGGAGCCACCGGGGAGCTGTTTTTT.

This sequence joins TRBV6-1 and TRBJ2-3; 7 nucleotides line up with TRBD2. This CDR3 is built from 14 residues. V lost 7 bases, J lost 5 bases, and 9 bases stayed unmatched. Germline assignment: CDR1 MNHNS and CDR2 SASEGT. The CDR3 coding sequence is TGTGCCAGCATCTCGGGGGGATCGGGAGATACGCAGTATTTT. Encoded protein: CASISGGSGDTQYF.

The rearrangement joins TRBV6-1 to TRBJ1-5; D ambiguous. CDR1 MNHNS and CDR2 SASEGT come from the germline V gene. V lost 1 base to trimming and J lost 0 bases, with 13 bases between them. The CDR3 is made up of 17 amino acids. The CDR3 sequence: CASSEVFGVYSNQPQHF. The CDR3, as DNA: TGTGCCAGCAGTGAAGTATTCGGGGTATATAGCAATCAGCCCCAGCATTTT.

The V call is TRBV29-1, the J call TRBJ2-3; possible D gene TRBD2, 6 bases. V was pared by 0 bases and J by 3 bases, with 10 bases between. Per germline, CDR1 SQVTM and CDR2 ANQGSEA. The CDR3 contains 14 residues. CDR3 residues: CSVEEDYRTDTQYF. As DNA, the CDR3 is TGCAGCGTTGAAGAGGACTACAGAACAGATACGCAGTATTTT.

V and J are TRBV6-6 and TRBJ1-2; D might be TRBD1 (5 bases). V gave up 5 bases and J gave up 3 bases, with 10 bases separating them. Germline CDR1 reads MNHNY; CDR2 reads SVGAGI (reference sequence). The CDR3 runs 13 residues. CDR3 loop: CASSPQGDYGYTF. The CDR3 DNA follows: TGTGCCAGCAGTCCGCAGGGTGACTATGGCTACACCTTC.

This chain links TRBV4-3 with TRBJ2-2; a possible D gene is TRBD2 (5 bases). Germline V gene sequence: CDR1 LGHNA, CDR2 YSLEER. The length of the CDR3 is 15 residues. The V gene lost 4 bases and the J gene lost 1 base, with 10 bases spanning the gap. The CDR3 is CASSPRAGNTGELFF. CDR3 sequence (DNA): TGCGCCAGCAGCCCGAGGGCGGGGAACACCGGGGAGCTGTTTTTT.

The genes are TRBV27 and TRBJ2-7, with D unresolved. This CDR3 is built from 16 residues. V lost 0 bases to trimming and J lost 2 bases, with 14 bases between them. The germline gives CDR1 MNHEY, CDR2 SMNVEV (reference sequence). As DNA, the CDR3 is TGTGCCAGCAGTTTATCCCCGGGTCGATTCCCCTACGAGCAGTACTTC. As protein: CASSLSPGRFPYEQYF.

This sequence joins TRBV7-3 and TRBJ2-2; no clear D. The germline V and J ends were trimmed by 4 bases and 7 bases, with 16 bases remaining between them. Germline V CDR1 and CDR2: SGHTA, FQGTGA. This CDR3 is 15 amino acids long. Written as DNA, the CDR3 is TGTGCCAGCAGCTCAGCTAATCCCCGGGTCGGGGAGCTGTTTTTT. Its translation is CASSSANPRVGELFF.

This chain connects TRBV5-1 to TRBJ1-1; tentative D call: TRBD1 (6 bases). V lost 2 bases, J lost 0 bases, and 11 bases lay in between. Germline assignment: CDR1 SGHRS and CDR2 YFSETQ. There are 15 residues in the CDR3. The CDR3 spells CASSFNGDMNTEAFF. The CDR3, as DNA: TGCGCCAGCAGCTTCAACGGGGACATGAACACTGAAGCTTTCTTT. The whole variable domain, filled in from reference TRBV5-1 and TRBJ1-1, reads KAGVTQTPRYLIKTRGQQVTLSCSPISGHRSVSWYQQTPGQGLQFLFEYFSETQRNKGNFPGRFSGRQFSNSRSEMNVSTLELGDSALYLCASSFNGDMNTEAFFGQGTRLTVV.

This rearrangement joins TRBV9 to TRBJ2-6; TRBD2 aligns across 7 bases. Germline V gene sequence: CDR1 SGDLS, CDR2 YYNGEE. The CDR3 spans 19 residues. J lost 0 bases, V lost 0 bases, and 9 bases had no gene match. This CDR3 is CASSVAASGRFSGANVLTF. The CDR3 region has the DNA TGTGCCAGCAGCGTAGCCGCTAGCGGTCGGTTCTCTGGGGCCAACGTCCTGACTTTC. Drawing the rest from reference TRBV9 and TRBJ2-6, the complete variable domain is DSGVTQTPKHLITATGQRVTLRCSPRSGDLSVYWYQQSLDQGLQFLIQYYNGEERAKGNILERFSAQQFPDLHSELNLSSLELGDSALYFCASSVAASGRFSGANVLTFGAGSRLTVL.

CDR3 protein: CASSSGRVQPQHF. DNA of the CDR3: TGTGCCAGCAGCTCGGGGAGGGTTCAGCCCCAGCATTTT. This rearrangement joins TRBV7-2 to TRBJ1-5; D not resolved. The CDR3 is 13 residues long. Germline V gene data show CDR1 as SGHTA and CDR2 as FQGNSA. V was trimmed by 4 bases and J by 6 bases, leaving 10 bases between them. Drawing the rest from reference TRBV7-2 and TRBJ1-5, the complete variable domain is GAGVSQSPSNKVTEKGKDVELRCDPISGHTALYWYRQSLGQGLEFLIYFQGNSAPDKSGLPSDRFSAERTGGSVSTLTIQRTQQEDSAVYLCASSSGRVQPQHFGDGTRLSIL.

CDR3 residues: CSVEWGQGAVANEKLFF. CDR3 nucleotide sequence: TGCAGCGTTGAGTGGGGACAGGGGGCGGTAGCTAATGAAAAACTGTTTTTT. The rearrangement links TRBV29-1 to TRBJ1-4; 12 positions match TRBD1. V lost 3 bases, J lost 3 bases, and 8 bases stayed unmatched. The CDR3 contains 17 residues. CDR1 is SQVTM and CDR2 is ANQGSEA in the germline V gene.

The V gene is TRBV5-1, the J gene TRBJ2-5; TRBD1 matches at 8 bases. The ends lost 4 bases at V and 4 bases at J; junction bases unmatched: 3. CDR1 and CDR2 (germline): SGHRS, YFSETQ. The CDR3 is 13 residues long. The CDR3 here is CASSGQGGETQYF. The CDR3 DNA is TGCGCCAGCAGCGGACAGGGAGGAGAGACCCAGTACTTC.

Remarks on this clone: The same CDR3 is also encoded by other DNA sequences in this sample. This chain joins TRBV4-3 and TRBJ2-7, with D possibly TRBD2 on 6 matching bases. Germline CDR1 reads LGHNA; CDR2 reads YSLEER. V was shortened by 0 bases and J by 0 bases, with 9 bases between the two germline ends. The CDR3 is 15 residues long. The CDR3 is CASSQDAGSSYEQYF. In DNA form, the CDR3 reads TGCGCCAGCAGCCAAGATGCGGGGAGCTCCTACGAGCAGTACTTC.

This chain uses TRBV2 with TRBJ2-1, with 8 bases lining up with TRBD1. V lost 8 bases, J lost 4 bases, and 10 bases stayed unmatched. This CDR3 spans 15 amino acids. Germline V lookup: CDR1 SNHLY, CDR2 FYNNEI. This chain's CDR3 is CASAPQGAGYNEQFF. CDR3 in DNA: TGTGCCAGCGCCCCCCAGGGGGCTGGGTACAATGAGCAGTTCTTC.

This clone was detected only once. CDR3 residues: CASSLGMSGEETQYF. The CDR3 region has the DNA TGTGCCAGCAGCTTAGGGATGTCAGGGGAAGAGACCCAGTACTTC. The chain combines TRBV11-3 with TRBJ2-5, with D perhaps TRBD1 (6 bases). The germline V and J ends were trimmed by 1 base and 3 bases, with 12 bases remaining between them. The germline gives CDR1 SGHNT, CDR2 YENEEA. This CDR3 has 15 amino acids.